What follows are 10 T cell receptor beta chains derived from one specimen sequenced in a study of T-cell reconstitution after alpha-beta-depleted transplantation in children. As it was prepared, the TCRbeta library received unique molecular identifiers. One entry per CDR3 protein results from TCRdb running MiXCR on the PCR reads. The sample records roughly 100,000 distinct CDR3 sequences, about 6.8% being singletons. The sample was PBMCs, taken before TCRalphabeta/CD19-depleted stem cell transplant. These receptors all come from a boy between 2 and 10 years old with acute lymphoblastic leukemia, due to receive a stem cell transplant.

The J gene is TRBJ2-5, the V gene TRBV14; perhaps TRBD1 as D (6 bases). V lost 1 base, J lost 5 bases, and 14 bases lay in between. Germline V gene sequence: CDR1 SGHDN, CDR2 FVKESK. This CDR3 region has 15 residues. The CDR3 sequence: CASSQVQGKRETQYF. The CDR3 nucleotides are TGTGCCAGCAGCCAAGTCCAGGGGAAAAGGGAGACCCAGTACTTC.

This clonotype has a count of ten or more. The CDR3 DNA reads as TGTGCCAGCAGCAAAACCCTAGGACGGGGCACCGGGGAGCTGTTTTTT. Protein sequence: CASSKTLGRGTGELFF. The chain joins TRBV21-1 to TRBJ2-2; TRBD1, the D gene given by the table, was not confirmed from the DNA. TRBV21-1 has pseudogene status. The CDR3 consists of 16 residues.

The gene calls are TRBV28 and TRBJ2-6, with a weak D call TRBD1 (6 bases). This CDR3 spans 17 amino acids. Per germline, CDR1 MDHEN and CDR2 SYDVKM. Trimming left V 5 bases short and J 1 base short, with 15 bases between. The CDR3 DNA is TGTGCCAGCAGTCGCAGGGGTCCTTCTTCTGGGGCCAACGTCCTGACTTTC. Protein: CASSRRGPSSGANVLTF.

V is TRBV29-1 and J is TRBJ1-1, with D maybe TRBD1 (5 bases). The CDR3 is 13 amino acids. From germline, CDR1 is SQVTM and CDR2 ANQGSEA. V was cut by 7 bases and J by 2 bases, with 14 bases left in between. CDR3 in DNA: TGCAGCGGAAGAGGATGGGGCAACACTGAAGCTTTCTTT. Protein product: CSGRGWGNTEAFF.

This clonotype was observed a few times. The rearrangement links TRBV7-9 to TRBJ2-3; tentative D call: TRBD2 (5 bases). Between the trimmed V and J ends, which lost 4 bases and 2 bases, there was a span of 10 bases. The CDR3 covers 14 residues. The germline gives CDR1 SEHNR, CDR2 FQNEAQ (reference sequence). CDR3 sequence: CASSSRGITDTQYF. Here the CDR3 DNA reads TGTGCCAGCAGCTCCCGGGGTATCACAGATACGCAGTATTTT.

The table lists this clonotype with many counts. This chain joins TRBV20-1 and TRBJ2-5, with a tentative D call TRBD2 (6 bases). The CDR3 consists of 13 residues. Germline V gives CDR1 DFQATT, CDR2 SNEGSKA (reference sequence). Between the trimmed V and J ends, which lost 6 bases and 5 bases, there was a span of 16 bases. Written as DNA, the CDR3 is TGCAGTGCCCGCGGGCGCAGCGGGGAGACCCAGTACTTC. Translating it yields CSARGRSGETQYF.

The CDR3, as DNA: TGTGCCTCCACCCAAGACGGTGGGGCCGGGGCCAACGTCCTGACTTTC. Protein sequence: CASTQDGGAGANVLTF. This chain connects TRBV3-1 to TRBJ2-6; the D gene is possibly TRBD1 (5 bases). CDR3 length: 16 amino acids. V dropped 11 bases and J dropped 4 bases, with 21 bases sitting between them. Looked up from germline, CDR1 is LGHDT and CDR2 is YNNKEL (reference sequence).

The chain combines TRBV6-1 with TRBJ2-2, with TRBD1 matching over 8 bases. CDR3 size: 13 residues. Germline V gene lookup returns CDR1 MNHNS and CDR2 SASEGT. V was pared by 10 bases and J by 6 bases, with 7 bases of the junction left unmatched. Here the CDR3 DNA reads TGTGCCAACGAACAGGGGGACCCCGGGGAGCTGTTTTTT. Protein product: CANEQGDPGELFF.

Comments on this clonotype: Being one base from a much bigger clone, this may be a read error. The rearrangement joins TRBV5-1 to TRBJ2-7; tentatively, D is TRBD1 or TRBD2 (5 bases each). The germline V and J ends were trimmed by 0 bases and 6 bases, with 10 bases remaining between them. Looked up from germline, CDR1 is SGHRS and CDR2 is YFSETQ. The CDR3 length is 13 residues. CDR3 region: CASSLGDGGEQYF. The DNA for the CDR3 is TGCGCCAGCAGCTTGGGGGACGGAGGCGAGCAGTACTTC.

The gene calls are TRBV7-2 and TRBJ1-6; D is perhaps TRBD1 (5 bases). This CDR3 contains 15 residues. Trimming stripped 2 bases from V and 10 bases from J, with 15 bases between. Germline V gene lookup returns CDR1 SGHTA and CDR2 FQGNSA. Here the CDR3 DNA reads TGTGCCAGCAGCTTAAACAGGCCGGGGGTCTCACCCCTCCACTTT. This codes for CASSLNRPGVSPLHF.